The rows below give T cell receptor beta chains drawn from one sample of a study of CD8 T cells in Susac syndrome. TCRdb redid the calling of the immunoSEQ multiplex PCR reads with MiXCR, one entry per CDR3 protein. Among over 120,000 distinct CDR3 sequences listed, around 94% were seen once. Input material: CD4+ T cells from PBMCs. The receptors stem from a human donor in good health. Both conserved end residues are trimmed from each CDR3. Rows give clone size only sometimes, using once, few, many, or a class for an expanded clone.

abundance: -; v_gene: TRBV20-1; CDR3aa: TGLGGKDEAF
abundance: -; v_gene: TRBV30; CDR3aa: AWSTPNYGYT
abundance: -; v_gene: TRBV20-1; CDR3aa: SARFGSGQETQY
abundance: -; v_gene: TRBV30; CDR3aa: AWTRIGGYT
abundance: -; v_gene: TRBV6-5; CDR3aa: ASSFLQGSNQPQH
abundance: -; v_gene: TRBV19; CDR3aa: ASTSRNTGELF
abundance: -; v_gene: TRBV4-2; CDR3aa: ASSQGTRLVNEKLF
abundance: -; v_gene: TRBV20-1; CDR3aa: SALFGQGVNEQF
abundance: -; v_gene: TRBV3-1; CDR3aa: ASSQDLTPYYGYT
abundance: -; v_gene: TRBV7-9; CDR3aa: ASSRLAGGGDTQY
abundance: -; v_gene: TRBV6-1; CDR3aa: ASSVEGSQPQH
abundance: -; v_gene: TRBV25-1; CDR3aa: ASSLGREAF
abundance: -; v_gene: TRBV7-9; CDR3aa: ASSSDSSNQPQH
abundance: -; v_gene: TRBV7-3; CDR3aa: ASSLTSGMVYEQY
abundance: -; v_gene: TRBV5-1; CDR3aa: ASSFDTGTEAF
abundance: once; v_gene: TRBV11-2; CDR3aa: ASSRLGETQY
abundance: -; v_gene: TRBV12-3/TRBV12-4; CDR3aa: ASSPNDRSYYEQY
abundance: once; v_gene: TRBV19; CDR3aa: ASSIRLTGAKNTGELF
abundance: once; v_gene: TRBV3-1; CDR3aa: ASSHSGRAIGELF
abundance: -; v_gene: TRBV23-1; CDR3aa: ASSQRGEANYGYT
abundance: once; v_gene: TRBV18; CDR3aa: ASQPDRRGYT
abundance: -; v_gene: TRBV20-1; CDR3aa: SAAKGGEQF
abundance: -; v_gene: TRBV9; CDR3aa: ASSVTLADTEAF
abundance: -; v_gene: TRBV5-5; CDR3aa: ASSSNPYEQY
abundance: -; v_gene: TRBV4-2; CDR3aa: ASSQERNEKLF
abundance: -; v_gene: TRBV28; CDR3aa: ASTGRVLTTGELF
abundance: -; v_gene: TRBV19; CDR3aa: ASSISSPEPYEQY
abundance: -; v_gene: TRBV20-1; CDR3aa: SAQAGSMYEQY
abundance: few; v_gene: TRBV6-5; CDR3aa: ASSSPGDYGYT
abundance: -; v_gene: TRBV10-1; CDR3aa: ANLRRAGVGEQF
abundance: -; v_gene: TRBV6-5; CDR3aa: ASKLAGGGNEQF
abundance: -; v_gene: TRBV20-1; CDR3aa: SAEGGTTEAF
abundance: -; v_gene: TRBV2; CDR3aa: ASGGTSGSGLF
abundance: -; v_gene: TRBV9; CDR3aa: ASSSGGYNQPQH
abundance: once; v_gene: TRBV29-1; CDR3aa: SAKGTADLNYGYT
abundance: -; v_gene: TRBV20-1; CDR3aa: SASPSGFTYEQY
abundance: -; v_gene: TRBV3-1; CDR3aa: ATSATSKNIQY
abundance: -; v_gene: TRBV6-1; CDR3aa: ASRKDSSGPFNEQY
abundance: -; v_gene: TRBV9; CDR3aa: ASSGGGFYNEQF
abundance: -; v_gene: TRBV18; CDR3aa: ASSLGQELPYEQY
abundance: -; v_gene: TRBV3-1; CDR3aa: ASTQGGWVGDYGYT